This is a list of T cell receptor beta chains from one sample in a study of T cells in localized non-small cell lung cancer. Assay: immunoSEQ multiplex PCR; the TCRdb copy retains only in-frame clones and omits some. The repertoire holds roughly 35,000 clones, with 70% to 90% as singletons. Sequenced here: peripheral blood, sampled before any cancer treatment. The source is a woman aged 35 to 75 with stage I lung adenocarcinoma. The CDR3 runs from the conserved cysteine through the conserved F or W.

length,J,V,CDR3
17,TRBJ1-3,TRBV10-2,CASSVQRTDVSGNTIYF
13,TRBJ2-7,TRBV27,CASSGFGSYEQYF
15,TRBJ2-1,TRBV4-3,CASSLRTETYNEQFF
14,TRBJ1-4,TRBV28,CASSSRALNEKLFF
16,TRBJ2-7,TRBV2,CASSESPDRASYEQYF
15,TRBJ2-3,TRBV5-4,CASPAGKTFTDTQYF
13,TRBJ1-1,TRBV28,CASSFKENTEAFF
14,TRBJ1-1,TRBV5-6,CASRLREGGAEAFF
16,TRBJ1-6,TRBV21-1,CASSKRENPFNSPLHF
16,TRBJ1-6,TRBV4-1,CASSHITGRDNSPLHF
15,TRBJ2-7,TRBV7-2,CASSLDGGGSYEQYF
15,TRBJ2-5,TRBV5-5,CASSEGTTFQETQYF
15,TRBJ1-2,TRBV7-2,CASSLSGQGAGGYTF
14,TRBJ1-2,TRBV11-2,CASSSRVFNYGYTF
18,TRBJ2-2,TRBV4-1,CASSPRTGVGLNTGELFF
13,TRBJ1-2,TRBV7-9,CASSLLGVGGYTF
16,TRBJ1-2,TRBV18,CASSPRMDRGLSGYTF
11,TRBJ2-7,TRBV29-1,CSAGLWDEQYF
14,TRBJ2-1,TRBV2,CASYTPGLHNEQFF
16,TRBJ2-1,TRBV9,CASSVDLAGGYNEQFF
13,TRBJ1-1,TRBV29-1,CSVNRGAATEAFF
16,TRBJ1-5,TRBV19,CASRTLGQGSNQPQHF
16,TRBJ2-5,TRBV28,CASSGRDSGGGVTQYF
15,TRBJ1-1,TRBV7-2,CASSLGTGRNTEAFF
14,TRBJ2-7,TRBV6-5,CASSLTGPPGEQYF
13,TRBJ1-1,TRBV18,CASSRDLGAEAFF